Listed here is a single TCR beta chain. A single record per CDR3 protein comes from TCRdb applying MiXCR to the RT-PCR reads. The sample shows roughly 500,000 distinct CDR3 sequences, roughly a quarter of them seen only once. These data come from a study of response to subunit inactivated influenza vaccine. The V gene's germline CDR1 is SGHVS and CDR2 FNYEAQ. V shed 8 bases, J shed 1 base, and the junction held 6 bases outside the gene matches. The CDR3 length is 16 residues. This same sample was also part of a study on T cells expressing NK-cell markers. From that study: The authors made TCR beta cDNA libraries by 5'RACE template switching. This switching added a universal primer site and UMIs.

The rearrangement uses TRBV7-6 and TRBJ2-5; TRBD2 agrees at 14 bases. The sequencing used CD4+ T cells sorted from PBMCs, collected about 12 days after vaccination. The receptor was isolated from a middle-aged man who received an inactivated influenza vaccine. The CDR3: CASSGLAGGSQETQYF. CDR3 bases: TGTGCCAGCTCAGGACTAGCGGGAGGTTCCCAAGAGACCCAGTACTTC.